This TCR beta chain is from a study of blood T cell repertoires in COVID-19. The overall study: Sources were T cells, B-cell-depleted T cells, or PBMCs; the material itself was cDNA or gDNA.

The CDR3 totals 17 residues. Germline V gene data show CDR1 as KGHSH and CDR2 as LQKENI. V dropped 6 bases and J dropped 1; count of bases not matched to a gene: 12. In the study's own analysis: Nucleated cell number was recorded as an estimate derived from reference gene primer amplification. Sequencing was performed with immunoSEQ multiplex PCR; in TCRdb, only in-frame clones are kept and a portion is missing. V and J calls and clone size are copied from that table; D and trimming were computed from the DNA. This sample yields about 50,000 clones, of which 84% are seen a single time; 8.8% belongs to the top ten.

The chain joins TRBV18 to TRBJ1-1, with TRBD1 matching over 9 bases. The clonotype comes from a man in his sixties with acute or convalescent COVID-19. The sample comprised peripheral blood. CDR3 in amino acids: CASSPPGQGGRNTEAFF. DNA of the CDR3: TGTGCCAGCTCGCCGCCGGGACAGGGCGGACGGAACACTGAAGCTTTCTTT. Combining the CDR3 with reference TRBV18 and TRBJ1-1 gives the whole variable domain NAGVMQNPRHLVRRRGQEARLRCSPMKGHSHVYWYRQLPEEGLKFMVYLQKENIIDESGMPKERFSAEFPKEGPSILRIQQVVRGDSAAYFCASSPPGQGGRNTEAFFGQGTRLTVV.